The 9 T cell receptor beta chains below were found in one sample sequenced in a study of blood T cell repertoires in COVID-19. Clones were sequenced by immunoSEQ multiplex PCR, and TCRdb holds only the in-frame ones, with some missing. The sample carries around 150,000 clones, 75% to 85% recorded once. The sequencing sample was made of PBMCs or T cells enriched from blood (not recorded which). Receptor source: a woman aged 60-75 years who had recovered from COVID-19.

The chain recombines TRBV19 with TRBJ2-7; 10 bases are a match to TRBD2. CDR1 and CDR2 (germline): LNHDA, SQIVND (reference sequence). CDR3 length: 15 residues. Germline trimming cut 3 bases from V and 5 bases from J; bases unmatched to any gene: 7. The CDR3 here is CASSIQAGGRHEQYF. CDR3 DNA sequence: TGTGCCAGTAGTATCCAAGCGGGGGGGCGCCACGAGCAGTACTTC.

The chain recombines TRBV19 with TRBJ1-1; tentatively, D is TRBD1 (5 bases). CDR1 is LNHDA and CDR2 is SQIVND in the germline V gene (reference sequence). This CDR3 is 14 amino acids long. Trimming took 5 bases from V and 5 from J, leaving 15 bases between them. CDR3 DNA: TGTGCCAGTAGTCCGGGACTCTTGTTAACTGAAGCTTTCTTT. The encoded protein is CASSPGLLLTEAFF. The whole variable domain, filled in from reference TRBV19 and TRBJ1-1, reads DGGITQSPKYLFRKEGQNVTLSCEQNLNHDAMYWYRQDPGQGLRLIYYSQIVNDFQKGDIAEGYSVSREKKESFPLTVTSAQKNPTAFYLCASSPGLLLTEAFFGQGTRLTVV.

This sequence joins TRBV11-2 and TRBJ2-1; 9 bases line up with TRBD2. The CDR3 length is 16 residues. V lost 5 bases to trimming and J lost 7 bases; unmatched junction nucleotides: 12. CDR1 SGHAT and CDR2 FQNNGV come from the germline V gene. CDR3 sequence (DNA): TGTGCCAGCAGCCCTATGCGGGGGGGCTCAGGGAATGAGCAGTTCTTC. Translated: CASSPMRGGSGNEQFF.

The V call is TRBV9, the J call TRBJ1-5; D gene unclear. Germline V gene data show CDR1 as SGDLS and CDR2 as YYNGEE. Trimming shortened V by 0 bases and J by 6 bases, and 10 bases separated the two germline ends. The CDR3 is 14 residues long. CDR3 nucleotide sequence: TGTGCCAGCAGCGTAGGAGCCGAGGGTCAGCCCCAGCATTTT. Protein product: CASSVGAEGQPQHF.

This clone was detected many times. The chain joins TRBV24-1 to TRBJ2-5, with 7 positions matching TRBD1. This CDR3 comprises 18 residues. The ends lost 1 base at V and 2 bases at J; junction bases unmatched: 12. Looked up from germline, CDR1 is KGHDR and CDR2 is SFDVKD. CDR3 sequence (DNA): TGTGCCACCAGTGATTTTGGAAGGACAGGCAGCCTTCAAGAGACCCAGTACTTC. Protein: CATSDFGRTGSLQETQYF.

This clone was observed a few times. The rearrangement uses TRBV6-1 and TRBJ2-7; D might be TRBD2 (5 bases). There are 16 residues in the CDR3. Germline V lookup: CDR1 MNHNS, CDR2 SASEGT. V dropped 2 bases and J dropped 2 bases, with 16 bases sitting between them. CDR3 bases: TGTGCCAGCAGTGAATGGATCCGGGGAACTACCTACGAGCAGTACTTC. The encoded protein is CASSEWIRGTTYEQYF.

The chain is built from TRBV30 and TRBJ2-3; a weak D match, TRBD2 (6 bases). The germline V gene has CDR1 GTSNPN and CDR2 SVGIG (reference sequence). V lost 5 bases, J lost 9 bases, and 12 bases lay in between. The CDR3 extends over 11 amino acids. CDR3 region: CAWVQAGTQYF. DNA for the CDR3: TGTGCCTGGGTCCAAGCGGGCACGCAGTATTTT.

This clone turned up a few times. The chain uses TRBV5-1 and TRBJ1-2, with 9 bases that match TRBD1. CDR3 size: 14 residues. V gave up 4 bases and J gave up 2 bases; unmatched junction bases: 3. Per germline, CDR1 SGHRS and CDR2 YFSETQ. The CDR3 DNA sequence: TGCGCCAGCAGCCCCGGGACAGGGAACTATGGCTACACCTTC. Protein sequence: CASSPGTGNYGYTF. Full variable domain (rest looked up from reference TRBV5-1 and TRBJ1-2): KAGVTQTPRYLIKTRGQQVTLSCSPISGHRSVSWYQQTPGQGLQFLFEYFSETQRNKGNFPGRFSGRQFSNSRSEMNVSTLELGDSALYLCASSPGTGNYGYTFGSGTRLTVV.

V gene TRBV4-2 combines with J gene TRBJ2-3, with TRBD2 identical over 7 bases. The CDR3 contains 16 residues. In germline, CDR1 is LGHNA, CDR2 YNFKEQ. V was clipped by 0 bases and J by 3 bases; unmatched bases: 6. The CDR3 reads CASSQEYSGLTDTQYF. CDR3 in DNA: TGTGCCAGCAGCCAAGAATATAGCGGGCTAACAGATACGCAGTATTTT.